This T cell receptor (beta chain) was identified during a study of technical replicates of blood from a handful of donors (dated by TCRdb to 2015 to 2018). Library preparation employed the immunoSEQ multiplex PCR assay. TCRdb carries this immuneACCESS record with in-frame sequences only. Its versions omit some clonotypes, under half of them owing to an unresolved V gene in the studies checked, with the rest unexplained. In all, the sample holds roughly 85,000 clones, and approximately 95% of those were seen once. 0.2% to 0.3% of the sample goes to the ten largest clones. Comments on this clone: Its antigen is unknown. Nothing much larger sits one base from this clone, and base qualities are not available.

This sequence was found in a human donor in good health. Material: T cells isolated from PBMCs.

This receptor carries the CDR3 CASSPYGTASMNTEAFF. In nucleotide form, the sequence is TGTGCCAGCAGCCCCTACGGGACAGCCTCAATGAACACTGAAGCTTTCTTT. Recombination joined TRBV7-9 with TRBJ1-1, and 7 junction bases match TRBD1. V loses 5 bases at its end and J loses 0 bases; junction bases beyond the gene matches: 12. The cysteine opens and the phenylalanine closes a CDR3 of 17 amino acids. The CDR3 DNA has 51 bases and is translated from base 1. CDR1 and CDR2 were assigned from the germline V gene (reference sequence) as SEHNR and FQNEAQ.